The TCR beta chain under discussion was sequenced for a study of T cell responses to AZD1222 COVID-19 vaccine. Whole-study context: Second doses were pooled across both intervals (about 4 or about 12 weeks). Study-wide results and caveats: Donor demographics were predominantly white British with a female majority; clonal diversity may be underestimated. The peak T cell response came first, and repertoires were sampled only after it. Unmutated variant regions are reportedly targeted by nearly half of spike-specific TCRs.

On this clone: Its matching antigen is unknown.

The protocol was immunoSEQ multiplex PCR, while the TCRdb copy is restricted to in-frame clones and leaves out a portion. Here the sample spans tens of thousands of clones, around 90% being singletons. This TCR came from an adult in good health. The material was peripheral blood, obtained on day 0 of AZD1222 vaccination.

CDR3 in amino acids: CASSPSRGNNYGYTF. DNA for the CDR3: TGTGCCAGCAGCCCTAGCCGGGGGAATAACTATGGCTACACCTTC. V gene TRBV7-9 combines with J gene TRBJ1-2, with D perhaps TRBD1 (5 bases). The CDR3 has 15 residues. Trimming took 5 bases from V and 1 from J, leaving 14 bases between them. CDR1 and CDR2 (germline): SEHNR, FQNEAQ (reference sequence). Full variable domain (outside the CDR3, taken from reference TRBV7-9 and TRBJ1-2): DTGVSQNPRHKITKRGQNVTFRCDPISEHNRLYWYRQTLGQGPEFLTYFQNEAQLEKSRLLSDRFSAERPKGSFSTLEIQRTEQGDSAMYLCASSPSRGNNYGYTFGSGTRLTVV.